This T cell receptor beta chain was sequenced during a study of regulatory T cells in long-lasting Graves disease. Many counts were recorded for this clonotype. The CDR3 is made up of 15 amino acids. CDR1 MNHNS and CDR2 SASEGT come from the germline V gene. The trim removed 4 bases at V and 0 bases at J, leaving 4 bases unmatched. Construction of TCR beta libraries relied on iRepertoire HTBI primers and on Arm-PCR targeting CDR3 regions. Each CDR3 protein gets one entry after TCRdb re-called the multiplex PCR reads with MiXCR. The table has about 400,000 distinct CDR3 sequences, around 20% seen once. Regarding time point: persistent/refractory GD, antithyroid drugs over 5 years with positive TRAb. PBMC-derived RNA was used for the TCR library.

The chain links TRBV6-1 to TRBJ1-1, with 8 bases identical to TRBD1. This clonotype was obtained from a female donor with Graves disease. This specimen consisted of peripheral blood mononuclear cells (PBMCs), obtained when the disease was refractory, from a patient treated with antithyroid drugs. CDR3 sequence reads: CASSAGDRMNTEAFF. The CDR3 DNA reads TGTGCCAGCAGTGCGGGGGACAGGATGAACACTGAAGCTTTCTTT.